One T cell receptor beta chain is described in this entry. Its recognized antigen is unknown. No base qualities exist here, and no much larger clone lies one base off it. The library relied on the immunoSEQ multiplex PCR assay. For the multiplex PCR, a mixture combining 60 forward primers for TCR Vbeta segments and 13 reverse primers for TCR Jbeta segments was used. Amplification of the CDR3 region of rearranged TCR beta genes was performed with a multiplex PCR assay on genomic DNA. On the Illumina HiSeq System, the amplified TCR beta libraries were sequenced as 87-base-pair reads. The original methods were these. Across the 640 or so repertoires, a later analysis counted roughly 84 million unique TCR beta chains, approximately 10 million of which were shared by at least two donors. A nearest-neighbor algorithm error-corrected the raw reads and collapsed the reads into unique sequences, merging closely related sequences to remove PCR and sequencing errors. To assign V, D and J gene segments, CDR3 sequences were aligned to IMGT reference sequences. For a sequence to be retained, at least a six-nucleotide match to both a V gene segment and a J gene segment was required. A rearrangement was called productive if the CDR3 had no stop codons and remained in frame with V and J, and every other rearrangement was called non-productive. Following IMGT convention, CDR3 was defined as the stretch from the second conserved V-encoded cysteine to the conserved J-encoded phenylalanine. The earlier analysis of a few hundred of the donors excluded any sequence lacking an unambiguous match to a single V gene segment. In an earlier analysis of about 590 of the donors, a V segment was called functional when productive rearrangements were above 56.7%, and segregating when the standard deviation between donors exceeded 5%. A statistical classification framework was built to diagnose cytomegalovirus status from the catalog of TCR beta chain sequences. A later analysis assigned V and J genes by comparing TCR nucleotide sequences with IMGT/GENE-DB human TR gene sequences. In a later analysis, CDR3 sequences and most-parsimonious VDJ recombination scenarios were assigned using the TCRdist pipeline. In a later analysis, each TCR beta chain was defined by its CDR3 amino acid sequence together with its V-gene family, and reads without a unique V-gene family were excluded. To address suspected cross-contamination and a sequencing artifact, a later analysis removed 592 highly shared, low-generation-probability nucleotide sequences. In a later analysis, a clonal expansion index was calculated for each public chain from normalized within-repertoire ranks of inferred template counts. In a later analysis, generation probabilities were computed with a VDJ recombination model fitted to out-of-frame rearrangements, and the resulting probabilities were checked against IGoR. In a later analysis, hypergeometric tests were used to score TCR-TCR, TCR-HLA and TCR-CMV co-occurrence, with a repertoire-size bias correction applied to TCR pairs. In a later analysis, false discovery rates were estimated by permuting HLA or CMV assignments 20 times. In a later analysis, co-occurring TCRs were grouped using DBSCAN, with TCRdist sequence similarity added in when clustering inside HLA-allele-positive subsets. Co-occurrence clustering excluded repertoires with fewer than 30,000 or more than 120,000 public chains, plus five with anomalous nucleotide sharing. In TCRdb, the immuneACCESS table is reduced to in-frame sequences with V and J assigned. These tables do not hold every clone; where another copy was compared, an unresolved V gene accounts for under half, and the others remain unexplained. V and J calls and clone size are as listed in that table; D and trimming were resolved from the DNA. For this sample there are roughly 33,000 clones; 80% appear just once. Of the sample, under 6.5% is held by the ten largest clones.

This sample was included in a study of cytomegalovirus exposure and HLA in healthy donors (TCRdb year 2017). Context from the whole study: According to an earlier analysis of 587 of the donors, about 180 million T cells yielded 95 million to 140 million unique TCR beta sequences and around 300 Gb of sequence data. About 280 gigabases of sequencing data and 80 million or so unique TCR sequences were included in an early release covering roughly 700 HLA-typed donors. Of the approximately 370 genotyped donors, 81% were placed in the genetic ancestry cluster associated with self-reported Caucasian donors. The study aimed to test whether cataloging public T cell receptors could reveal signatures of past pathogen exposure. The study used immunosequencing to profile the T cell repertoires of about 670 subjects and linked those repertoires to cytomegalovirus serostatus. A separate validation cohort of about 110 different subjects was used in addition to the roughly 700-subject first cohort. To predict cytomegalovirus infection status, the study brought together high-throughput TCR immunosequencing, statistical association of individual TCRs with disease status, and machine learning. In a later analysis, previously published TCR beta repertoires from some 640 donors were re-analyzed and high-resolution HLA genotyping was added so that TCR occurrence patterns could be studied. In the later analysis, no new phenotypic data were used to find candidate immune exposures; instead, reliance was placed on TCR beta sequences and their occurrence across donors. In an earlier analysis of over 550 of the donors, high-throughput TCR beta sequencing was used to judge whether each TCR beta V gene segment behaved as functional or pseudogenic. Donor age, sex, ethnicity and CMV serostatus were compiled together with the repertoire data. In a later genetic analysis, genome-wide SNP genotypes for about 60% of the 666 donors were used, and that subset was treated as a discovery cohort. All discovery cohort repertoires had been generated on a single sequencing platform. HLA typing covered class I and class II loci at four-digit resolution. Typing coverage varied by locus: about 620-630 donors for A, B, C, DRB1 and DQB1; 522 for DQA1; about 600 for DPA1; fewer than 480 for DPB1. Several DR-DQ haplotypes were treated as single units for association and clustering because of strong linkage in the cohort. Among about 390 genotyped donors of the cohort, an average of roughly 240,000 unique TCR beta nucleotide sequences were sequenced per donor, roughly 20% of them non-productive.

Broader findings and caveats from the paper: This cohort had only TCR beta chains sequenced, and the lack of alpha or paired-chain data limited which features could be detected. A cluster of highly shared sequence variants was judged likely to be a technical artifact of the sequencing pipeline. For the cohort, immune exposure information was limited to CMV serostatus. Most TCR sequences were observed very rarely across donors, whereas some public TCRs were present in many individuals. Some IMGT-functional V segments, including TRBV6-2 and TRBV6-3, could not be told apart with the 87-base-pair reads, so those segments were excluded. Roughly uniform sequencing depth across donors was assumed in presence/absence analyses, although this assumption may not hold. Strong co-occurrence of HLA alleles, especially DR and DQ, made assigning TCR associations to individual alleles difficult. Because HLA typing was missing for some donors at each locus, association tests included only the typed subset. A further reported finding was that TCR beta sequences accurately predicted the HLA-A and HLA-B alleles for most subjects in the first cohort. Correlated functional status among segregating V segments might be attributable to linkage disequilibrium, but an unknown experimental factor could not be ruled out. Most CMV-associated TCR beta chains appeared to be HLA-restricted in a later analysis, and the HLA associations seemed to be driven largely by CMV exposure. In vitro tests confirmed that a few of the cytomegalovirus-associated TCR beta chains recognize cytomegalovirus antigens. A later analysis found that HLA-associated TCR beta chains were more clonally expanded and had lower generation probabilities than equally common non-associated chains. According to a later analysis, TCR association rates differed among HLA loci, with DRB1 alleles showing the most associated TCRs and HLA-C alleles showing the fewest. In a later genetic analysis, fewer N-insertions in productive TCRs were reported among donors in an Asian-associated ancestry cluster than the approximately 710-donor mean. In a later genetic analysis, a missense DCLRE1C variant was associated with V-gene and J-gene trimming of TCR beta chains, and the association was replicated in an independent cohort. A total of fewer than 200 TCR beta chains were listed by the study as associated with cytomegalovirus. The authors suggested that the approach could potentially be generalized to other disease states and immunological phenotypes. Cytomegalovirus status was reported to be diagnosed by the classifier with high specificity and sensitivity in both the original and validation cohorts. In an earlier analysis of roughly 560 of the donors, most TCR beta V segments were observed in productive rearrangements about 87% or about 30% of the time, broadly matching IMGT annotations. Because counts were too low, roughly 17 rarely observed V segments, including chromosome 9 orphons, were left out of the earlier analysis of 500 to 750 of the donors. In a later analysis, several top co-occurrence clusters were reported to appear linked to parvovirus B19, influenza, CMV and Epstein-Barr virus. In a later analysis, some 18,000 TCR beta sequences were associated with specific HLA alleles at a false discovery rate of 0.05.

According to the germline V gene, CDR1 reads MDHEN and CDR2 reads SYDVKM. V loses 8 bases at its end and J loses 5 bases; junction bases beyond the gene matches: 11. The CDR3 covers 14 residues, taking in both the cysteine and the phenylalanine. Just CDR3 DNA is preserved here, 42 bases in frame from base 1. The cohort was made up of approximately 670 healthy bone marrow donors. All cohort members were sampled while nominally healthy, although unrecorded immune exposures were likely present. The donor tested CMV seronegative and was one of the 352 seronegative cohort members. Every donor gave a peripheral blood sample, and the peripheral blood mononuclear cells from that sample were used for TCR beta sequencing. Genomic DNA was extracted from the blood cell samples with the Qiagen DNeasy Blood Extraction Kit.

The clonotype comes from a male donor in good health and CMV-seronegative. Rearrangement joined TRBV28 to TRBJ2-7; 8 central bases correspond to TRBD1. The sequenced sample was PBMCs. The CDR3 reads as follows: CASVRDRYFHEQYF. The DNA sequence reads TGTGCCAGCGTTAGGGACAGGTATTTCCACGAGCAGTACTTC.